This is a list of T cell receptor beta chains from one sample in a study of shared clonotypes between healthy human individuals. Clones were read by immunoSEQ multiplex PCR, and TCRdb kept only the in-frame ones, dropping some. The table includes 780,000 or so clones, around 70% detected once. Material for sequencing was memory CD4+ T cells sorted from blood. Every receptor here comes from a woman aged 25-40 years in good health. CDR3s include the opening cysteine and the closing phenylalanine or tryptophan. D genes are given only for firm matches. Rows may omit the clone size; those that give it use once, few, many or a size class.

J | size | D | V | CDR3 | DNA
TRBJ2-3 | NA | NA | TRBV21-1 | CASSEKGGRFPGTSTDTQYF | TGTGCCAGCAGCGAAAAAGGAGGACGGTTTCCGGGGACTAGCACAGATACGCAGTATTTT
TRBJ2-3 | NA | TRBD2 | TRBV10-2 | CASSPLAGGPLF | TGCGCCAGCAGTCCCCTAGCGGGAGGGCCCCTTTTT
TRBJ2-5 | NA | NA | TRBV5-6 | CASSPWSQETQYF | TGTGCCAGCAGCCCCTGGAGCCAAGAGACCCAGTACTTC
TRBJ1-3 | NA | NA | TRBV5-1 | CASSVGTAGNTIYF | TGCGCCAGCAGCGTAGGGACGGCTGGAAACACCATATATTTT
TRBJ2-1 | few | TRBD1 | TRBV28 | CASRDRGLNEQFF | TGTGCCAGCCGGGACAGGGGGCTTAATGAGCAGTTCTTC
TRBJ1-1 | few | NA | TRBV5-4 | CASSAESGITEAFF | TGTGCCAGCAGCGCTGAATCAGGAATCACTGAAGCTTTCTTT
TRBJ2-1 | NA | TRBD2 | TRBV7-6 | CASSARTSGTLYNEQFF | TGTGCCAGCAGCGCCAGAACTAGCGGGACTTTGTACAATGAGCAGTTCTTC
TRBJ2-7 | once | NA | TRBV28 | CASSLGVEQYF | TGTGCCAGCAGTTTAGGTGTCGAGCAGTACTTC
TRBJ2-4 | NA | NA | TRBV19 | CASSIGGAVAKNIQYF | TGTGCCAGTAGTATAGGGGGCGCCGTGGCCAAAAACATTCAGTACTTC
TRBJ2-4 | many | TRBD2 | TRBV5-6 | CASSLTREATLLAKNIQYF | TGTGCCAGCAGCTTGACGCGGGAGGCCACATTACTAGCCAAAAACATTCAGTACTTC
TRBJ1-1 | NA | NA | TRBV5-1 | CASSLRSGIAGNTEAFF | TGCGCCAGCAGCTTGCGTTCAGGGATCGCGGGGAACACTGAAGCTTTCTTT
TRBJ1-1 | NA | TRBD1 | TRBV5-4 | CASTRGGTGKGTEAFF | TGTGCCAGCACCCGAGGCGGGACAGGGAAGGGCACTGAAGCTTTCTTT
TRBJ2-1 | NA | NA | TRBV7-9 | CASSLGNNEQFF | TGTGCCAGCAGCTTAGGGAACAATGAGCAGTTCTTC
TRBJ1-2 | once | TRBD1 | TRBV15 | CATSRDGPRGLDYGYTF | TGTGCCACCAGCAGAGATGGCCCCAGGGGGCTCGACTATGGCTACACCTTC
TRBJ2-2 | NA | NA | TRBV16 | CASSLERNTGELFF | TGTGCCAGCAGCCTAGAGAGGAACACCGGGGAGCTGTTTTTT
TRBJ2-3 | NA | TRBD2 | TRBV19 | CASSPELAAGTDTQYF | TGTGCCAGTAGTCCAGAACTAGCGGCGGGCACAGATACGCAGTATTTT
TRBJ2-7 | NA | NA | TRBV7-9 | CASSWSGTDYEQYF | TGTGCCAGCAGCTGGTCCGGGACGGACTACGAGCAGTACTTC
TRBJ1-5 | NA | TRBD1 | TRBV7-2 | CASSLSGTGNQPQHF | TGTGCCAGCAGCTTGTCCGGGACAGGGAATCAGCCCCAGCATTTT
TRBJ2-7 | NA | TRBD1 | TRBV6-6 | CASTLRRDRGEKQYF | TGTGCCAGCACCCTACGCCGGGACAGGGGAGAGAAGCAGTACTTC